This T cell receptor (beta chain) originates from a study of cytomegalovirus exposure and HLA in healthy donors. Study-wide results and limits: In a later analysis, common viral pathogens appeared linked to several of the most significant clusters.

CDR1 is SGHRS, CDR2 YFSETQ, per germline. The CDR3 contains 17 residues. Trimming took off 0 bases at V and 4 bases at J, with 16 bases between the two ends. With 60 Vbeta and 13 Jbeta primers, the PCR was carried out. Produced via immunoSEQ multiplex PCR; TCRdb's table is partial and in-frame only. Of approximately 69,000 clones listed, roughly 76% were seen once; the top ten hold roughly 3%. This clone has a single count. Its antigen remains unknown. The sample comprised PBMCs. J is TRBJ1-4 and V is TRBV5-1, with D perhaps matching TRBD1 (5 bases). This TCR was sampled from a young man in good health and CMV-seronegative. The CDR3 region has the DNA TGCGCCAGCAGCTTGGCCGCAGGGAATAAGGGTAATGAAAAACTGTTTTTT. Its translation: CASSLAAGNKGNEKLFF.